The rows below give T cell receptor beta chains drawn from one sample of a study of T cell responses to AZD1222 COVID-19 vaccine. This table comes from immunoSEQ multiplex PCR, and its TCRdb copy is limited to in-frame clones, with some not included. The sample has about 83,000 clones, approximately 90% seen once; the top ten hold around 30%. The specimen comprised peripheral blood, sampled 28 days after the second AZD1222 dose. The origin of the receptors is an adult who received the AZD1222 COVID-19 vaccine. The CDR3 runs from the conserved cysteine through the conserved F or W. Each record gives: V gene, clone size, D gene, J gene, CDR3 DNA, CDR3 protein. A D gene is named only where the DNA matches it firmly. Clone size is not always given. Where it is, it says once, few, many or a class for expanded clones.

>TRBV5-6|-|-|TRBJ1-1
TGTGCCAGCAGCCCGGGCCCTGGGGTGAACACTGAAGCTTTCTTT
CASSPGPGVNTEAFF
>TRBV11-2|-|TRBD2|TRBJ2-5
TGTGCCAGCAGCGGCAGACTAGCTTGGGAGACCCAGTACTTC
CASSGRLAWETQYF
>TRBV20-1|-|TRBD2|TRBJ2-3
TGCAGCGGCGGGGGGACAGATACGCAGTATTTT
CSGGGTDTQYF
>TRBV7-9|-|-|TRBJ2-5
TGTGCCAGCAGCCTTCTGGGAAGGGAGACCCAGTACTTC
CASSLLGRETQYF
>TRBV5-1|-|TRBD1|TRBJ1-1
TGCGCCAGCAGCGCCGGGACAGGGGGTTCTGAAGCTTTCTTT
CASSAGTGGSEAFF
>TRBV25-1|-|TRBD2|TRBJ2-3
TGTGCCAGCAGTGAAGCAATCGGGACTAGCGGGAGCACAGATACGCAGTATTTT
CASSEAIGTSGSTDTQYF
>TRBV19|-|-|TRBJ2-7
TGTGCCAGTAGTACCTCGGACAGTCGAGGCGAGCAGTACTTC
CASSTSDSRGEQYF
>TRBV5-1|-|-|TRBJ2-1
TGCGCCAGCAGCACCGATGGGGCCTCCTACAATGAGCAGTTCTTC
CASSTDGASYNEQFF
>TRBV19|-|-|TRBJ1-6
TGTGCCAGTACACTCCCGCCCCTCCACTTT
CASTLPPLHF
>TRBV5-1|-|TRBD1|TRBJ2-7
TGCGCCAGCAGCACAAGGACAGGGGGGGCCGAGCAGTACTTC
CASSTRTGGAEQYF
>TRBV6-4|-|TRBD1|TRBJ2-2
TGTGCCAGCAGTGTCCCGGGACAGGGGGCAACCGGGGAGCTGTTTTTT
CASSVPGQGATGELFF
>TRBV18|-|TRBD1|TRBJ2-7
TGTGCCAGCTCACCACCTCAGATGGGACAGGCCTACGAGCAGTACTTC
CASSPPQMGQAYEQYF
>TRBV12-3/TRBV12-4|-|-|TRBJ1-3
TGTGCCAGCAGTTTGGTCGGTGTCAACACCATATATTTT
CASSLVGVNTIYF
>TRBV5-1|-|TRBD2|TRBJ2-3
TGCGCCAGCAGCCCCACCCGGGAAGCGGGAGGTTCAGATACGCAGTATTTT
CASSPTREAGGSDTQYF
>TRBV9|-|TRBD2|TRBJ2-1
TGTGCCAGCAGCGGAAAGCTAGCGGGAGTCTACAATGAGCAGTTCTTC
CASSGKLAGVYNEQFF
>TRBV6-4|-|-|TRBJ2-2
TGTGCCAGCAGTTCCTCAGGGGACACCGGGGAGCTGTTTTTT
CASSSSGDTGELFF
>TRBV9|-|-|TRBJ2-1
TGTGCCAGCAGCGTAGGGGGCGGGCACAATGAGCAGTTCTTC
CASSVGGGHNEQFF
>TRBV6-2/TRBV6-3|-|TRBD2|TRBJ2-1
TGTGCCAGCAGTTACCAGCTAGCGGCCTACAATGAGCAGTTCTTC
CASSYQLAAYNEQFF
>TRBV27|-|-|TRBJ2-7
TGTGCCAGCAGTTTATCGTTCCCAAATGGAGCATTCTCCTACGAGCAGTACTTC
CASSLSFPNGAFSYEQYF
>TRBV6-1|-|-|TRBJ2-3
TGTGCCAGCAGTGAGGCCCCCGCCACAGATACGCAGTATTTT
CASSEAPATDTQYF
>TRBV13|-|-|TRBJ2-7
TGTGCCAGCAGCCCCCCCCGGGGAATAGCGAGAAATTACGAGCAGTACTTC
CASSPPRGIARNYEQYF
>TRBV12-3/TRBV12-4|-|-|TRBJ1-3
TGTGCCAGCAGCACAGGGACTGGAAACACCATATATTTT
CASSTGTGNTIYF
>TRBV9|-|-|TRBJ2-1
TGTGCCAGCAGCGTAGTTGCGGGACTTAGCTCCAATGAGCAGTTCTTC
CASSVVAGLSSNEQFF
>TRBV9|-|-|TRBJ2-1
TGTGCCAGCAGCCGGGGGTCTTTCTTC
CASSRGSFF
>TRBV2|-|-|TRBJ1-2
TGTGCCAGCAGTGTCAAGGGAGGGGTTGGCTACACCTTC
CASSVKGGVGYTF
>TRBV25-1|medium-sized|-|TRBJ2-7
TGTGCCAGCAGTTCCTCGAATGGGGGATCCTACGAGCAGTACTTC
CASSSSNGGSYEQYF
>TRBV29-1|-|-|TRBJ1-1
TGCAGCGTCCACCTAGAGGAAGCTTTCTTT
CSVHLEEAFF
>TRBV11-2|-|-|TRBJ1-2
TGTGCCAGCAGCTTATTTCTGGGGGGAGAGGGCTACACCTTC
CASSLFLGGEGYTF
>TRBV7-9|-|-|TRBJ1-6
TGTGCCAGCAGCTTAGTCGGGGGAGATTCACCCCTCCACTTT
CASSLVGGDSPLHF
>TRBV9|once|TRBD2|TRBJ2-5
TGTGCCAGCAGCGTAGAGGGTATAGCGGGAGGCCTCCAGTACTTC
CASSVEGIAGGLQYF
>TRBV19|-|-|TRBJ2-7
TGTGCCAGCCGGGGCCAGCGGTACGAGCAGTACTTC
CASRGQRYEQYF
>TRBV5-1|-|TRBD2|TRBJ2-1
TGCGCCAGCAGCCCCCTAACTAGCGGGAAAGGGAATGAGCAGTTCTTC
CASSPLTSGKGNEQFF
>TRBV28|once|TRBD2|TRBJ2-1
TGTGCCAGCAGTTTATCTGGACTAGCGGGAGGTTCCTACAATGAGCAGTTCTTC
CASSLSGLAGGSYNEQFF
>TRBV19|-|-|TRBJ1-6
TGTGCCAGTAGTATGGGGGCGGCTAATTCACCCCTCCACTTT
CASSMGAANSPLHF
>TRBV28|-|TRBD1|TRBJ1-5
TGTGCCAGCACCCTTCTACTGGGGACAGGGGGTATCCAGCCCCAGCATTTT
CASTLLLGTGGIQPQHF
>TRBV19|-|-|TRBJ1-6
TGTGCCAGTAGAGGCCCTGGCAGGGCATATAATTCACCCCTCCACTTT
CASRGPGRAYNSPLHF
>TRBV2|-|-|TRBJ2-5
TGTGCCAGCAGTCAGTCGACAGGTGGGGGGCAAGAGACCCAGTACTTC
CASSQSTGGGQETQYF
>TRBV5-4|-|TRBD2|TRBJ2-3
TGTGCCAGCAGCTTGGTGACTAGCGGTACCAGCACAGATACGCAGTATTTT
CASSLVTSGTSTDTQYF
>TRBV29-1|-|-|TRBJ2-1
TGCAGCGTGGATTTTGGAGGGGCGGGCAATGAGCAGTTCTTC
CSVDFGGAGNEQFF
>TRBV4-2|-|TRBD2|TRBJ2-2
TGTGCCAGCAGCCAAGCAGGGACTATTAACACCGGGGAGCTGTTTTTT
CASSQAGTINTGELFF
>TRBV5-1|-|-|TRBJ2-3
TGCGCCAGCAGCTCACAGGGTTTTAGCACAGATACGCAGTATTTT
CASSSQGFSTDTQYF